The subject of this entry is one T cell receptor (beta chain). Its antigen remains unidentified. These data come from a study of T-cell memory formation after mild COVID-19. About the research overall: The TCR clusters were mostly specific to one donor.

TCRdb reanalysed the 5' RACE reads using MiXCR and keeps one entry per CDR3 protein. In the table there are about 400,000 distinct CDR3 sequences, about 25% of which are singletons. Overall study results and limits: Some clones that responded turned up in pre-infection memory, which suggests that cross-reactive memory joined in. Chiefly within CM and EM were the contracting CD4+ clones; CD8+ ones were within EMRA.

The V segment lost 1 base and the J segment 2 bases; nucleotides outside the gene matches: 4. Per the germline V gene, CDR1 is MNHEY and CDR2 is SVGAGI. The CDR3 consists of 15 residues. This clonotype originated in an adult woman who had mild COVID-19 (a few samples of this study predate the infection). Cell type and time point are not known. The chain is built from TRBV6-5 and TRBJ1-1; TRBD1 matches at 7 bases. The source material was PBMCs or a T cell subset sorted from them (not recorded which). This CDR3 reads CASSYLYRGNTEAFF. The CDR3 region has the DNA TGTGCCAGCAGTTACTTATACAGGGGTAACACTGAAGCTTTCTTT.